Listed here are 4 T cell receptor beta chains from one sample, sequenced in a study of molecular identifiers for immune sequencing clone quantification. Each CDR3 protein is one row after TCRdb ran MiXCR on the PCR reads. The table has roughly 50,000 distinct CDR3 sequences, more than 35% seen once. The sequenced sample was naive CD8+ T cells from blood, with Jurkat cell RNA spiked in. The subset was: FACS-sorted CD8+CD4-CCR7+CD45RA+ naive T cells. Every receptor here comes from a human donor in good health. Some libraries in this study had Jurkat cell RNA spiked in.

The chain has TRBV7-8 and TRBJ2-7; TRBD1 might be the D (5 bases). CDR3 length: 13 amino acids. Germline lookup yields CDR1 SGHVS and CDR2 FQNEAQ. V lost 4 bases to trimming and J lost 3 bases, with 10 bases between them. CDR3 amino acids: CASSSWGSYEQYF. The CDR3 nucleotides read TGTGCCAGCAGCTCATGGGGCAGCTACGAGCAGTACTTC.

This clonotype was found a few times. The CDR3 loop reads CASSPDNIPYEQYF. CDR3 DNA: TGTGCCAGCAGCCCGGACAACATACCCTACGAGCAGTACTTC. The chain employs TRBV13 and TRBJ2-7, with a possible D match to TRBD1 (5 bases). There are 14 residues in the CDR3. V was cut by 5 bases and J by 2 bases, with 13 bases left in between. The V gene's germline CDR1 is PRHDT and CDR2 FYEKMQ (reference sequence).

Remarks on this clonotype: Given a much more abundant clone one base away, this may be a read error. The rearrangement joins TRBV28 to TRBJ2-1; D remains ambiguous. The CDR3 runs to 13 residues. Deletions cut 5 bases from V and 2 bases from J, with 7 bases between. Germline V gives CDR1 MDHEN, CDR2 SYDVKM. For the CDR3, the DNA is TGTGCCAGCAGTATGGGGACCTACAATGAGCAGTTCTTC. Translated: CASSMGTYNEQFF.

The chain recombines TRBV12-3 or TRBV12-4 with TRBJ2-7; D might be TRBD1 (7 bases). CDR3 length equals 14 residues. V shed 3 bases and J shed 4 bases, with 13 bases lying between them. CDR3 sequence: CASSFGQAGYEQYF. The CDR3 region has the DNA TGTGCCAGCAGTTTCGGACAGGCGGGGTACGAGCAGTACTTC.